The T cell receptor beta chain under discussion was sequenced for a study of T cell responses to AZD1222 COVID-19 vaccine. Study-wide results and limits: Most donors were white British and more were female, and clonal diversity was possibly underestimated. Spike was spanned by vaccine-associated CD4 TCRs, with dominance at 160-218 and 743-854. Spike-specific TCR depth and breadth grew after two AZD1222 doses.

After removal of 6 bases from V and 5 bases from J, the junction contained 15 bases not matched to a gene. The length of the CDR3 is 17 residues. Germline values: CDR1 MNHEY, CDR2 SVGEGT. Only a few counts were recorded for this clone. Its target is unknown. Data came from immunoSEQ multiplex PCR; TCRdb stores just in-frame clones and leaves some out. The sample consists of approximately 100,000 clones, over 70% of them appearing once. The V call is TRBV6-2 or TRBV6-3, the J call TRBJ2-1, with TRBD2 matching over 8 bases. Here the sequenced sample was peripheral blood, taken on day 0 of AZD1222 vaccination. This receptor was identified in an adult in good health. The CDR3 sequence is CASSRYTLAGGNNEQFF. CDR3 DNA sequence: TGTGCCAGCAGCCGGTACACCCTAGCGGGCGGCAACAATGAGCAGTTCTTC.